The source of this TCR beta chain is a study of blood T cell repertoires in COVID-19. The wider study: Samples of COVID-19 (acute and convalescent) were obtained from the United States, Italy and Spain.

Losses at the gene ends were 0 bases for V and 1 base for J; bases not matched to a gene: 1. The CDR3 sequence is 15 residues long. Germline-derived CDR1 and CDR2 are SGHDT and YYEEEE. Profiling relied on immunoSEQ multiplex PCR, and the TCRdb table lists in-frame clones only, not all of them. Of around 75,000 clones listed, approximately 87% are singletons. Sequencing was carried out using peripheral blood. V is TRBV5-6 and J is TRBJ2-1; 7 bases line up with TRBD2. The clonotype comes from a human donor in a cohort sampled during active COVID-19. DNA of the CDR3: TGTGCCAGCAGCTTGGAACTAGCGTCCTACAATGAGCAGTTCTTC. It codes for CASSLELASYNEQFF.